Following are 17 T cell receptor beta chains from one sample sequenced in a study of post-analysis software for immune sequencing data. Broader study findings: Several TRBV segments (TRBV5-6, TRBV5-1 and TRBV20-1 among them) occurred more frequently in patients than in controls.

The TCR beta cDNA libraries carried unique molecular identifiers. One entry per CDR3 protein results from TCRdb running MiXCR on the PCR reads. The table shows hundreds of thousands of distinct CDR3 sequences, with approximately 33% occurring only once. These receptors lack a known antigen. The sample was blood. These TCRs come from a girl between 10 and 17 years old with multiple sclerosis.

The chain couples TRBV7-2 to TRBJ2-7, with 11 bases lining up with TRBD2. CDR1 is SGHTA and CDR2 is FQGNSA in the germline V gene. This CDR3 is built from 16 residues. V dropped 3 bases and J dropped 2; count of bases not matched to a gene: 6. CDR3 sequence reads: CASSFFETSGAYEQYF. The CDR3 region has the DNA TGTGCCAGCAGCTTTTTCGAGACTAGCGGGGCCTACGAGCAGTACTTC.

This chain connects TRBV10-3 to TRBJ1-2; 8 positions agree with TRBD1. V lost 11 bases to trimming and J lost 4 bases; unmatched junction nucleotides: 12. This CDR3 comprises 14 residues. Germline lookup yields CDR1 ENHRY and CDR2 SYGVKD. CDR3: CAGGTGTGSYGYTF. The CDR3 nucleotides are TGTGCCGGTGGAACCGGGACAGGATCCTATGGCTACACCTTC.

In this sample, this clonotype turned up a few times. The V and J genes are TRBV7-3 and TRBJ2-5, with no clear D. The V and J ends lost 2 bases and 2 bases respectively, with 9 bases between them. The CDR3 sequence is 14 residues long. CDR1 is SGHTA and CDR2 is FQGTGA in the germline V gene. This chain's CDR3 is CASSLGPEQETQYF. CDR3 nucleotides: TGTGCCAGCAGCTTAGGGCCGGAACAAGAGACCCAGTACTTC.

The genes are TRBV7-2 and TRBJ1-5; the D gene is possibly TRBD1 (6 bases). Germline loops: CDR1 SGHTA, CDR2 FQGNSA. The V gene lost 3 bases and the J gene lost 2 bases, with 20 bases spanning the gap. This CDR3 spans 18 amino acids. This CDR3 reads CASSLPDWGPKGNQPQHF. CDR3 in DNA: TGTGCCAGCAGCTTGCCCGACTGGGGGCCGAAAGGCAATCAGCCCCAGCATTTT.

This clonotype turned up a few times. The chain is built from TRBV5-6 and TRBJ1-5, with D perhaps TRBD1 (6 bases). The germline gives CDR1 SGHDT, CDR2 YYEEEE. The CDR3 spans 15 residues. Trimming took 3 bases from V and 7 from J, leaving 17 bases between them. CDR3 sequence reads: CASSSARGRAQPQHF. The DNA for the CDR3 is TGTGCCAGCAGCTCCGCCAGGGGTAGGGCGCAGCCCCAGCATTTT.

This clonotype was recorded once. The CDR3: CATSRGGVRETQYF. In DNA, the CDR3 is TGTGCCACCAGCAGAGGCGGGGTGCGTGAGACCCAGTACTTC. The chain joins TRBV15 to TRBJ2-7, with TRBD2 as a possible D gene (6 bases). The closer fit of TRBJ2-5 to the DNA end suggests the J call may be wrong. CDR3 length equals 14 residues. From germline, CDR1 is LNHNV and CDR2 YYDKDF (reference sequence).

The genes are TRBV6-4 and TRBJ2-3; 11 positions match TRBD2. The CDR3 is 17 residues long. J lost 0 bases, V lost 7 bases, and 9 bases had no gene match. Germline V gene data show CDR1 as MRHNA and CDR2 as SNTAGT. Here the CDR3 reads CASTSASGGRSTDTQYF. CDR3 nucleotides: TGTGCCAGCACCTCGGCTAGCGGGGGGCGTAGCACAGATACGCAGTATTTT.

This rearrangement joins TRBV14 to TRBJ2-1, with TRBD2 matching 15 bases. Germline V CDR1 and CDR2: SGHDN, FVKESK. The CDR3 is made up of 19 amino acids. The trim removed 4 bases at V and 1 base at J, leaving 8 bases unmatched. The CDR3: CASSPFSGTSGGSYNEQFF. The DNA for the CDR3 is TGTGCCAGCAGCCCTTTCTCCGGGACTAGCGGGGGGTCCTACAATGAGCAGTTCTTC.

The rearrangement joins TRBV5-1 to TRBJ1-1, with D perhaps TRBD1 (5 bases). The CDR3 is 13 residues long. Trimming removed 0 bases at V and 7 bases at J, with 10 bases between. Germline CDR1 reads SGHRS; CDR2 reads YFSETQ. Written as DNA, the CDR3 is TGCGCCAGCAGCTTGGAGGGAAGGGGTGAAGCTTTCTTT. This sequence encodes CASSLEGRGEAFF.

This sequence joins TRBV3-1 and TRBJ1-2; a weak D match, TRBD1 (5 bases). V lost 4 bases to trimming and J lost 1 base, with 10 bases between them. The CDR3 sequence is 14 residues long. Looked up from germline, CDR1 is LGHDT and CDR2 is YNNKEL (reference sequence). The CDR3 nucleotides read TGTGCCAGCAGCCGGGGGGAGGGTAACTATGGCTACACCTTC. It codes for CASSRGEGNYGYTF. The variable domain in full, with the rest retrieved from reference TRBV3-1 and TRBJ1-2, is DTAVSQTPKYLVTQMGNDKSIKCEQNLGHDTMYWYKQDSKKFLKIMFSYNNKELIINETVPNRFSPKSPDKAHLNLHINSLELGDSAVYFCASSRGEGNYGYTFGSGTRLTVV.

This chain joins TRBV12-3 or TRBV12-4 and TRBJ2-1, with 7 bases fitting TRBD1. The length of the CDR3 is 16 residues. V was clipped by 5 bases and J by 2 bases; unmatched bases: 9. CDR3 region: CASSDPTGNPYNEQFF. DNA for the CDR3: TGTGCCAGCAGTGATCCGACAGGGAACCCCTACAATGAGCAGTTCTTC.

The CDR3 DNA sequence: TGTGCCAGCAGTGTCAGCGGGAGGACTCGGGATGAGCAGTTCTTC. Residues: CASSVSGRTRDEQFF. The chain joins TRBV12-3 or TRBV12-4 to TRBJ2-1, with 9 bases that match TRBD2. Trimming cost V 5 bases and J 8 bases; bases outside gene matches: 10. This CDR3 region has 15 residues.

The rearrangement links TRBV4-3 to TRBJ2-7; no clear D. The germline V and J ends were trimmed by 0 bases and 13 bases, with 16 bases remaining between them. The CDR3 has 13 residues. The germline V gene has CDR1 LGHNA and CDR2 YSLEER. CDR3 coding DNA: TGCGCCAGCAGCCAAGATTTCGGGTCCCAGGTCTACTTC. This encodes CASSQDFGSQVYF.

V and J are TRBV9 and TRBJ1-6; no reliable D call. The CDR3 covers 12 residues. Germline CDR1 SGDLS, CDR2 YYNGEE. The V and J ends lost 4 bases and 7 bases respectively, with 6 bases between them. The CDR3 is CASSRPNSPLHF. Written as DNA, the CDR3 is TGTGCCAGCAGCAGACCCAATTCACCCCTCCACTTT.

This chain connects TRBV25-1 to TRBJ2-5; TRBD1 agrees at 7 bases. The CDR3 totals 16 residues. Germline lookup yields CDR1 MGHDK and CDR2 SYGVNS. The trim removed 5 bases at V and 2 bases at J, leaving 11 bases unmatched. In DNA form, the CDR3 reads TGTGCCAGCAGTACGGACAGGCCGGAATTGCAAGAGACCCAGTACTTC. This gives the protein CASSTDRPELQETQYF. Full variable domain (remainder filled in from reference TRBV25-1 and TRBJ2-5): EADIYQTPRYLVIGTGKKITLECSQTMGHDKMYWYQQDPGMELHLIHYSYGVNSTEKGDLSSESTVSRIRTEHFPLTLESARPSHTSQYLCASSTDRPELQETQYFGPGTRLLVL.

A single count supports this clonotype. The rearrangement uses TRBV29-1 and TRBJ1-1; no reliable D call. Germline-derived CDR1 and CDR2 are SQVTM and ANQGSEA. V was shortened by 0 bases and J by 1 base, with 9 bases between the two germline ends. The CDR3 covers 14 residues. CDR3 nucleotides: TGCAGCGTTGAAGAGGAGAACAGGAACACTGAAGCTTTCTTT. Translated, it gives CSVEEENRNTEAFF.

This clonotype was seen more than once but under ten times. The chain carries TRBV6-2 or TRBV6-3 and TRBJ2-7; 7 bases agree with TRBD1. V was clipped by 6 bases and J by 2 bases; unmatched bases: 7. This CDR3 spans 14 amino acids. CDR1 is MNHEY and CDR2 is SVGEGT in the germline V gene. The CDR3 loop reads CASRAPDRAYEQYF. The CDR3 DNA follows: TGTGCCAGCAGAGCCCCAGACAGGGCCTACGAGCAGTACTTC.